This T cell receptor beta chain is drawn from a study of blood T cells in healthy people across ages. As to this clonotype: The antigen is not known.

Through a sample-barcoded 5' primer and a J-beta primer mix, a second PCR was run for roughly 7 to 11 cycles. TCRdb used MiXCR to reprocess the 5' RACE reads, holding one entry per CDR3 protein. The sample has about 580,000 distinct CDR3 sequences; roughly 48% are singletons. The authors isolated at least 6.5 million PBMCs per sample. Study results and limitations: Expanded clonotype shifts may have been confounded, as the donors had an unknown CMV status.

Sequencing input: blood. The receptor was derived from a man older than 75 in good health.

The CDR3 region is CASSVEDYGGDTQYF. The CDR3 DNA reads as TGTGCCAGCAGCGTAGAGGACTACGGTGGGGATACGCAGTATTTT. This chain uses TRBV9 with TRBJ2-3, with D possibly TRBD2 on 6 matching bases. Trimming left V 0 bases short and J 6 bases short, with 14 bases between. The CDR3 spans 15 residues. Germline CDR1 SGDLS, CDR2 YYNGEE.